These 28 T cell receptor beta chains came from one sample sequenced in a study of regulatory and conventional T cells in RAG deficiency. Using immunoSEQ multiplex PCR, the repertoire was profiled, and TCRdb retains in-frame clones only, with some absent. Altogether roughly 34,000 clones are present, 76% being singletons, with the ten largest covering under 4.5%. Genomic DNA came from blood conventional CD4+ T cells gated CD25-low CD127-high. The sample was also linked to a second study, of regulatory T cells. As that report states: The primer mix had 52 TRBV and 13 TRBJ primers.

Sequences were obtained from CD4+ effector T cells sorted from blood. Every receptor here comes from a human donor in good health.

The chain is built from TRBV29-1 and TRBJ2-1; 10 bases map to TRBD2. This CDR3 region has 12 residues. V trimming: 7 bases; J trimming: 9 bases; junction bases outside the gene matches: 6. Per the germline V gene, CDR1 is SQVTM and CDR2 is ANQGSEA. The CDR3 coding sequence is TGCAGCGCCAGCGGGGGGGCAGGTGAGCAGTTCTTC. Encoded protein: CSASGGAGEQFF.

In its sample, this clone was seen once. The V and J genes are TRBV5-3 and TRBJ2-1, with D perhaps matching TRBD1 or TRBD2 (5 bases each). TRBV5-3 is an ORF; its function is uncertain. Deletions cut 6 bases from V and 1 base from J, with 17 bases between. The CDR3 length is 16 residues. Here the CDR3 reads CARIYRDGHSYNEQFF. The CDR3 DNA follows: TGTGCCAGAATATACCGGGACGGACATTCCTACAATGAGCAGTTCTTC.

The gene calls are TRBV5-8 and TRBJ2-3, with D perhaps TRBD1 (5 bases). Germline V gene lookup returns CDR1 SGHTS and CDR2 YDEGEE. CDR3 length: 14 residues. V lost 4 bases, J lost 3 bases, and 12 bases lay in between. CDR3 DNA sequence: TGTGCCAGCAGCCTTGGACACCCGACAGATACGCAGTATTTT. Its translation is CASSLGHPTDTQYF.

V and J are TRBV11-1 and TRBJ1-3; possibly TRBD1 for D (5 bases). The V gene's germline CDR1 is SGHAT and CDR2 FQDESV (reference sequence). This CDR3 has 17 residues. V gave up 3 bases and J gave up 2 bases, with 17 bases separating them. The CDR3: CASSFTGTGSAGNTIYF. DNA for the CDR3: TGTGCCAGCAGCTTCACCGGGACTGGCTCTGCTGGAAACACCATATATTTT.

The chain joins TRBV15 to TRBJ1-2, with D unclear. CDR1 is LNHNV, CDR2 YYDKDF, per germline (reference sequence). Trimming shortened V by 0 bases and J by 4 bases, and 12 bases separated the two germline ends. This CDR3 comprises 15 residues. In DNA, the CDR3 is TGTGCCACCAGCAGAGATTGGGGTGGAAGCTATGGCTACACCTTC. It translates to CATSRDWGGSYGYTF.

The rearrangement uses TRBV6-5 and TRBJ1-4; D unclear. V was cut by 6 bases and J by 7 bases, with 15 bases left in between. This CDR3 spans 14 amino acids. The V gene's germline CDR1 is MNHEY and CDR2 SVGAGI. The CDR3 spells CASSDRWDSEKLFF. The CDR3 DNA reads TGTGCCAGCAGCGATCGGTGGGATTCTGAAAAACTGTTTTTT.

V usage is TRBV7-9 and J usage is TRBJ1-5; D perhaps matches TRBD1 (5 bases). The CDR3 contains 14 residues. CDR1 and CDR2 (germline): SEHNR, FQNEAQ (reference sequence). Trimming pared 5 bases from V and 2 bases from J, leaving 10 bases between. CDR3 nucleotide sequence: TGTGCCAGCAGCGTCGGGGGGGGCAATCAGCCCCAGCATTTT. It codes for CASSVGGGNQPQHF.

This clone turned up a few times. The CDR3 here is CASSYKGTDTQYF. As DNA, the CDR3 is TGTGCCAGCAGTTACAAAGGAACAGATACGCAGTATTTT. The genes are TRBV6-5 and TRBJ2-3; D is uncertain. Trimming removed 2 bases from V and 3 bases from J, with 6 bases in between. CDR3 length: 13 residues. Germline values: CDR1 MNHEY, CDR2 SVGAGI.

The chain carries TRBV11-2 and TRBJ1-2; D not resolved. Germline V gives CDR1 SGHAT, CDR2 FQNNGV. There are 13 residues in the CDR3. V lost 1 base and J 2 bases, leaving 5 bases between the germline ends. CDR3 loop: CASSLAGNYGYTF. DNA for the CDR3: TGTGCCAGCAGCTTAGCCGGAAACTATGGCTACACCTTC.

This rearrangement joins TRBV5-4 to TRBJ2-7, with 7 positions matching TRBD1. V dropped 3 bases and J dropped 5; count of bases not matched to a gene: 8. The CDR3 has 14 amino acids. The germline gives CDR1 SGHNT, CDR2 YYREEE (reference sequence). CDR3 region: CASSSNRGTDEQYF. CDR3 coding DNA: TGTGCCAGCAGCTCAAACAGGGGTACTGACGAGCAGTACTTC. The entire variable domain, with the rest obtained from reference TRBV5-4 and TRBJ2-7, is as follows: ETGVTQSPTHLIKTRGQQVTLRCSSQSGHNTVSWYQQALGQGPQFIFQYYREEENGRGNFPPRFSGLQFPNYSSELNVNALELDDSALYLCASSSNRGTDEQYFGPGTRLTVT.

This clone was observed once. The V call is TRBV28, the J call TRBJ2-1; D is undetermined. V shed 6 bases and J shed 6 bases, with 6 bases lying between them. CDR3 length: 11 residues. Per the germline V gene, CDR1 is MDHEN and CDR2 is SYDVKM. The CDR3 sequence: CASREVNEQFF. The DNA for the CDR3 is TGTGCCAGCAGAGAAGTCAATGAGCAGTTCTTC.

This chain connects TRBV19 to TRBJ2-7, with D unclear. The CDR3 is 14 residues long. Trimming pared 3 bases from V and 2 bases from J, leaving 11 bases between. Germline lookup yields CDR1 LNHDA and CDR2 SQIVND (reference sequence). CDR3 in amino acids: CASSIRVPPYEQYF. The CDR3 bases are TGTGCCAGTAGTATTCGAGTTCCCCCCTACGAGCAGTACTTC.

This sequence joins TRBV4-2 and TRBJ2-1; D possibly corresponds to TRBD1 (6 bases). This CDR3 comprises 11 residues. Germline V lookup: CDR1 LGHNA, CDR2 YNFKEQ. V was pared by 6 bases and J by 10 bases, with 10 bases between. The CDR3 here is CASRQTGEQFF. In nucleotides, the CDR3 is TGTGCCAGCAGACAAACAGGGGAGCAGTTCTTC.

V gene TRBV6-5 combines with J gene TRBJ1-2; D may be TRBD1 (5 bases). Looked up from germline, CDR1 is MNHEY and CDR2 is SVGAGI. Trimming stripped 0 bases from V and 4 bases from J, with 12 bases between. The CDR3 has 15 amino acids. The CDR3 reads CASSYSGRVGYGYTF. CDR3 bases: TGTGCCAGCAGTTACTCCGGCAGGGTGGGCTATGGCTACACCTTC.

The CDR3 sequence is CASGMGQGMNTEAFF. The CDR3 DNA reads as TGTGCTAGTGGAATGGGACAGGGGATGAACACTGAAGCTTTCTTT. The chain links TRBV12-5 to TRBJ1-1, with TRBD1 identical over 10 bases. Germline-derived CDR1 and CDR2 are LGHNT and FRNRAP. This CDR3 spans 15 amino acids. V shed 6 bases and J 0 bases; nucleotides not matched to a gene: 4. The full variable domain, its missing parts supplied by reference TRBV12-5 and TRBJ1-1, is DARVTQTPRHKVTEMGQEVTMRCQPILGHNTVFWYRQTMMQGLELLAYFRNRAPLDDSGMPKDRFSAEMPDATLATLKIQPSEPRDSAVYFCASGMGQGMNTEAFFGQGTRLTVV.

The gene calls are TRBV5-1 and TRBJ2-5; D perhaps matches TRBD2 (6 bases). The CDR3 sequence is 12 residues long. Per germline, CDR1 SGHRS and CDR2 YFSETQ. V was shortened by 1 base and J by 5 bases, with 6 bases between the two germline ends. CDR3 sequence: CASSLSGETQYF. DNA for the CDR3: TGCGCCAGCAGCTTGAGCGGGGAGACCCAGTACTTC.

The V call is TRBV6-5, the J call TRBJ1-1; D not certain. CDR1 is MNHEY and CDR2 is SVGAGI in the germline V gene. Trimming cost V 8 bases and J 0 bases, with 16 bases left between them. The CDR3 length is 15 residues. CDR3 in amino acids: CASGPDGKMNTEAFF. As DNA, the CDR3 is TGTGCCAGCGGACCAGACGGTAAGATGAACACTGAAGCTTTCTTT.

The chain uses TRBV30 and TRBJ2-3; 9 nucleotides agree with TRBD2. This CDR3 region has 14 residues. Germline CDR1 GTSNPN, CDR2 SVGIG (reference sequence). V lost 5 bases and J lost 4; bases outside the gene matches: 7. In DNA form, the CDR3 reads TGTGCCTGGGGCCTGGCGGGGGGGTCAGATACGCAGTATTTT. Translated, it gives CAWGLAGGSDTQYF.

This rearrangement joins TRBV15 to TRBJ2-7; the D is unclear. The CDR3 has 13 amino acids. From germline, CDR1 is LNHNV and CDR2 YYDKDF (reference sequence). Trimming shortened V by 0 bases and J by 2 bases, and 5 bases separated the two germline ends. DNA of the CDR3: TGTGCCACCAGCAGAGATCTCCCCTACGAGCAGTACTTC. Translating it yields CATSRDLPYEQYF.

J is TRBJ2-6 and V is TRBV27; possibly TRBD2 for D (5 bases). This CDR3 is 16 amino acids long. CDR1 MNHEY and CDR2 SMNVEV come from the germline V gene (reference sequence). The ends were cut back, 6 bases at V and 2 bases at J, with 14 bases in the middle. The CDR3 sequence is CASSPVRGAGANVLTF. CDR3 sequence (DNA): TGTGCCAGCAGCCCGGTTCGGGGAGCTGGGGCCAACGTCCTGACTTTC.

The rearrangement links TRBV7-9 to TRBJ1-3; no definite D call. The germline V and J ends were trimmed by 2 bases and 1 base, with 12 bases remaining between them. This CDR3 is built from 16 residues. From germline, CDR1 is SEHNR and CDR2 FQNEAQ (reference sequence). This CDR3 reads CASSLTGKGSGNTIYF. The CDR3 coding sequence is TGTGCCAGCAGCTTAACGGGGAAAGGATCTGGAAACACCATATATTTT.

This clone occurred a few times. V and J are TRBV2 and TRBJ1-2; no clear D. The CDR3 consists of 14 residues. Germline values: CDR1 SNHLY, CDR2 FYNNEI. V was trimmed by 3 bases and J by 0 bases, leaving 8 bases between them. CDR3 protein: CASSESPANYGYTF. The CDR3 region has the DNA TGTGCCAGCAGTGAGAGCCCAGCTAACTATGGCTACACCTTC.

This clone was observed a single time. The chain has TRBV5-1 and TRBJ1-1; possibly TRBD1 for D (5 bases). Trimming shortened V by 5 bases and J by 0 bases, and 11 bases separated the two germline ends. The CDR3 extends over 14 amino acids. The V gene's germline CDR1 is SGHRS and CDR2 YFSETQ. The CDR3: CASSSGTMNTEAFF. The CDR3 DNA follows: TGCGCCAGCAGTTCCGGGACCATGAACACTGAAGCTTTCTTT.

The rearrangement uses TRBV6-1 and TRBJ2-3, with 12 positions matching TRBD1. This CDR3 has 16 residues. V lost 3 bases and J lost 1; bases outside the gene matches: 2. Germline V lookup: CDR1 MNHNS, CDR2 SASEGT. The CDR3 spells CASSEGTGGGTDTQYF. As DNA, the CDR3 is TGTGCCAGCAGTGAGGGGACAGGGGGCGGCACAGATACGCAGTATTTT.

The V gene is TRBV6-1, the J gene TRBJ1-5; perhaps TRBD1 as D (5 bases). Germline CDR1 and CDR2: MNHNS and SASEGT. The CDR3 is 17 amino acids. Trimming took 2 bases from V and 3 from J, leaving 17 bases between them. CDR3 in amino acids: CASSELPGHSLNQPQHF. CDR3 sequence (DNA): TGTGCCAGCAGTGAATTACCAGGGCATTCCCTCAATCAGCCCCAGCATTTT.

V usage is TRBV29-1 and J usage is TRBJ2-4, with 9 positions matching TRBD2. J was trimmed by 6 bases and V by 6 bases; bases with no gene match: 12. Germline loops: CDR1 SQVTM, CDR2 ANQGSEA. The CDR3 has 15 amino acids. The CDR3 here is CSVDLASGDGNIQYF. CDR3 DNA sequence: TGCAGCGTGGACCTGGCTAGCGGGGATGGAAACATTCAGTACTTC. The whole variable domain, filled in from reference TRBV29-1 and TRBJ2-4, reads SAVISQKPSRDICQRGTSLTIQCQVDSQVTMMFWYRQQPGQSLTLIATANQGSEATYESGFVIDKFPISRPNLTFSTLTVSNMSPEDSSIYLCSVDLASGDGNIQYFGAGTRLSVL.

The rearrangement uses TRBV7-2 and TRBJ2-5; D is unclear. CDR3 size: 14 residues. The V gene lost 3 bases and the J gene lost 1 base, with 9 bases spanning the gap. Germline-derived CDR1 and CDR2 are SGHTA and FQGNSA. CDR3 bases: TGTGCCAGCAGCTTCTCGGGCACCCAAGAGACCCAGTACTTC. Protein: CASSFSGTQETQYF.

V and J are TRBV28 and TRBJ1-5; D remains ambiguous. The CDR3 consists of 12 residues. CDR1 and CDR2 from the germline V gene are MDHEN and SYDVKM. Trimming removed 7 bases at V and 4 bases at J, with 8 bases between. CDR3 sequence reads: CASKLANQPQHF. CDR3 bases: TGTGCCAGCAAACTGGCGAATCAGCCCCAGCATTTT.